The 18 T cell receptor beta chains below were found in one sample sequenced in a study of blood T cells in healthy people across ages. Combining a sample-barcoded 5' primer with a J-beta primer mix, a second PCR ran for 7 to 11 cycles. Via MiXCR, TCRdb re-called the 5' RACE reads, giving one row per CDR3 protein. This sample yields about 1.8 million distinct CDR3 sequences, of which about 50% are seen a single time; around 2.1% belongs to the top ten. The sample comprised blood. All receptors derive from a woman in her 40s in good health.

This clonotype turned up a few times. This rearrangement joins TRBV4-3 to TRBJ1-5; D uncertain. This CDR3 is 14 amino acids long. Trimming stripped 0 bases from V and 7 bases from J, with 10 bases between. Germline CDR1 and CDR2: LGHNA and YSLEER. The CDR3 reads CASSQDGHRQPQHF. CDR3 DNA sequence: TGCGCCAGCAGCCAAGACGGCCATCGGCAGCCCCAGCATTTT.

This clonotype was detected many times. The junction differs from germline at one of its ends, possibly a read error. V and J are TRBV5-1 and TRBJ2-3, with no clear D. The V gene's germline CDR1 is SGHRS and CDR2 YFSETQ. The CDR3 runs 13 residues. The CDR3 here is CASSLVGTDTQYF. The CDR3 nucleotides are TGTGCCAGCAGCTTAGTTGGCACAGATACGCAGTATTTT.

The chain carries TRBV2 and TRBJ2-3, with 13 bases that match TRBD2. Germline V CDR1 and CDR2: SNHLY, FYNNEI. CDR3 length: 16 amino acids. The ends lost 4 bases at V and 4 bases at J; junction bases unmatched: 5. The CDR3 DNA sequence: TGTGCCAGCAGTGTACTAGCGGGGGGGCGCGCAGATACGCAGTATTTT. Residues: CASSVLAGGRADTQYF.

CDR3 bases: TGTGCCAGCAGCAAGCCGGGACTAGTAAATTATGGTGAGCAGTTCTTC. It yields the protein CASSKPGLVNYGEQFF. The rearrangement uses TRBV3-1 and TRBJ2-1; 8 bases fit TRBD2. The V gene's germline CDR1 is LGHDT and CDR2 YNNKEL (reference sequence). The CDR3 consists of 16 residues. The V and J ends lost 5 bases and 9 bases, in that order; junction bases with no gene match: 15.

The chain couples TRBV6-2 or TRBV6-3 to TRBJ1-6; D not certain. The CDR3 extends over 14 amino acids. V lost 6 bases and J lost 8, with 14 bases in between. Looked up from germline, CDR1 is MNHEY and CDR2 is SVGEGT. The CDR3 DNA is TGTGCCAGCAGCCGACGCGTCGGGGATTCACCCCTCCACTTT. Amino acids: CASSRRVGDSPLHF.

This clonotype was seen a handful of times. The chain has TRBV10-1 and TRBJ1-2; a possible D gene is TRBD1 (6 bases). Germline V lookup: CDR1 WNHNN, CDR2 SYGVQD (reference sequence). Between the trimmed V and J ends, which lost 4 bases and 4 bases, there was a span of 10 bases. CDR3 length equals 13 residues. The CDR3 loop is CASSATGRYGYTF. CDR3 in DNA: TGCGCCAGCAGTGCGACAGGTCGCTATGGCTACACCTTC.

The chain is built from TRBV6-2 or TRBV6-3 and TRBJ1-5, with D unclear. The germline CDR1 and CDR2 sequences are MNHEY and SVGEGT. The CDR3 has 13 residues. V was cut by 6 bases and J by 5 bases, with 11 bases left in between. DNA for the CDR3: TGTGCCAGCAGCGATAATACAGATCAGCCCCAGCATTTT. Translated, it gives CASSDNTDQPQHF.

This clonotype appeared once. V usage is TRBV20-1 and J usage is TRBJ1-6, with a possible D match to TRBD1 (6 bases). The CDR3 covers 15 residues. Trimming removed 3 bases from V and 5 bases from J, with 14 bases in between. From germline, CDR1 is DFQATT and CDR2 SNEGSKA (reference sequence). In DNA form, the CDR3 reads TGCAGTGCTAGGGACCGGAGGGGGGATAATTCACCCCTCCACTTT. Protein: CSARDRRGDNSPLHF.

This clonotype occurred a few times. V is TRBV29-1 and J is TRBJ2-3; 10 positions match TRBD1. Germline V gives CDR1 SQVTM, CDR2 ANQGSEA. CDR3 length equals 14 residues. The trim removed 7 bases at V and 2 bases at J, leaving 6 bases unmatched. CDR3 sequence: CSGRQGANTDTQYF. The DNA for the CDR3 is TGCAGCGGAAGACAGGGGGCGAACACAGATACGCAGTATTTT.

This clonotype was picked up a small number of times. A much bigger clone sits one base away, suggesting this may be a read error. CDR3 in DNA: TGTGCCAGCAGCTTATACGGAGAGACCCAGTTCTTC. Its protein product is CASSLYGETQFF. The rearrangement joins TRBV7-2 to TRBJ2-1; no definite D call. The germline V gene has CDR1 SGHTA and CDR2 FQGNSA. The V and J ends lost 2 bases and 13 bases respectively, with 12 bases between them. This CDR3 contains 12 residues. Full variable domain (remainder filled in from reference TRBV7-2 and TRBJ2-1): GAGVSQSPSNKVTEKGKDVELRCDPISGHTALYWYRQSLGQGLEFLIYFQGNSAPDKSGLPSDRFSAERTGGSVSTLTIQRTQQEDSAVYLCASSLYGETQFFGPGTRLTVL.

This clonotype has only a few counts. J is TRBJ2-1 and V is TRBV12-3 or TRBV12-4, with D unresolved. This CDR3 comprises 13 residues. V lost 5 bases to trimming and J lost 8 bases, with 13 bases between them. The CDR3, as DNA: TGTGCCAGCAGTCTTGAGATTTGGCATGAGCAGTTCTTC. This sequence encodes CASSLEIWHEQFF.

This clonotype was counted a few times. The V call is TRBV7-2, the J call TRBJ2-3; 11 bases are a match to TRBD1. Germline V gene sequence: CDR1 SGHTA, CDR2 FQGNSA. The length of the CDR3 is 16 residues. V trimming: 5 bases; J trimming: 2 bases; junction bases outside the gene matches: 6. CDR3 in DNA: TGTGCCAGCAGCCAAAGGACAGGGGGCGACACAGATACGCAGTATTTT. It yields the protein CASSQRTGGDTDTQYF.

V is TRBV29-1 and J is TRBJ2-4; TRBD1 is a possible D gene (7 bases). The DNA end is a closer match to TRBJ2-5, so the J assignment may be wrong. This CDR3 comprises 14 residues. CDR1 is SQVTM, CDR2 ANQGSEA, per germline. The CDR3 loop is CSGWAGGRQETQYF. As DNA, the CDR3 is TGCAGCGGCTGGGCAGGGGGGCGTCAAGAGACCCAGTACTTC.

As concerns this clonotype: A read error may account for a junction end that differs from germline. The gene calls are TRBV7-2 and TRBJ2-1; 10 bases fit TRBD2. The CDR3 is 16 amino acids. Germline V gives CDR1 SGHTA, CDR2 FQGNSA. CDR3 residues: CVSSLDSSGGWNEQFF. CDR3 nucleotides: TGTGTCAGCAGCTTAGATAGTAGCGGGGGGTGGAATGAGCAGTTCTTC.

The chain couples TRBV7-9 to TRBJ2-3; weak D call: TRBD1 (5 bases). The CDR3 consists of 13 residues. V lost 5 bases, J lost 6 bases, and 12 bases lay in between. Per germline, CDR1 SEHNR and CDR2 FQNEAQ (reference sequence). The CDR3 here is CASSIQVLDTQYF. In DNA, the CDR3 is TGTGCCAGCAGCATACAGGTTTTGGATACGCAGTATTTT.

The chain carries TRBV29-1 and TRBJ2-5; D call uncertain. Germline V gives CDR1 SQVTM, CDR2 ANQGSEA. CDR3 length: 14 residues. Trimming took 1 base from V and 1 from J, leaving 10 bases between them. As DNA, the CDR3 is TGCAGCGTTGAAGTGACCACGTTCCAAGAGACCCAGTACTTC. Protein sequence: CSVEVTTFQETQYF.

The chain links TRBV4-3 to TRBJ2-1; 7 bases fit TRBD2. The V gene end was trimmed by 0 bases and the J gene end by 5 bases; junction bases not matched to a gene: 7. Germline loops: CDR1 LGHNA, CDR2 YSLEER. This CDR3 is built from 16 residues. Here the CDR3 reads CASSQEARAGNNEQFF. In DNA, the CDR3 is TGCGCCAGCAGCCAAGAAGCCCGAGCGGGAAACAATGAGCAGTTCTTC.

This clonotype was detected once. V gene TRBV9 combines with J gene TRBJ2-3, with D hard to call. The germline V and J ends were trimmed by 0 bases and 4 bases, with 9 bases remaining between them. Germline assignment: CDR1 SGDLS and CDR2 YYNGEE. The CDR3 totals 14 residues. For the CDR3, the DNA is TGTGCCAGCAGCGTAGCGGTGATCCCAGATACGCAGTATTTT. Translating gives CASSVAVIPDTQYF.